The next 21 T cell receptor beta chains were all read from a single sample in a study of Ad26.COV2.S vaccination and SARS-CoV-2 variants. The data were produced by immunoSEQ multiplex PCR, yet TCRdb's version contains in-frame clones alone and is incomplete. This table holds roughly 700,000 clones, more than 70% found once. Treatment of the sample: some 20 received Ad26.COV2.S at low or high dose, single or two shots; several received placebo; per-sample allocation not given. At day 63 after the first vaccine or placebo injection, samples were drawn. Sample: peripheral blood, taken in a trial of Ad26.COV2.S vaccine versus placebo. The receptors shown here come from a person between 18 and 65 years old who received the Ad26.COV2.S COVID-19 vaccine or a placebo.

The chain has TRBV27 and TRBJ1-2; the match to TRBD1 covers 7 bases. Germline CDR1 reads MNHEY; CDR2 reads SMNVEV (reference sequence). V gave up 2 bases and J gave up 5 bases; unmatched junction bases: 2. The CDR3 loop spans 13 amino acids. The CDR3 reads CASSLLTGYGYTF. CDR3 DNA: TGTGCCAGCAGTTTACTGACAGGGTATGGCTACACCTTC.

This chain connects TRBV10-3 to TRBJ2-3; 9 bases agree with TRBD2. Trimming at V came to 5 bases and at J to 2 bases, leaving 5 bases not matched to a gene. Per the germline V gene, CDR1 is ENHRY and CDR2 is SYGVKD. The CDR3 is 15 amino acids. CDR3 loop: CAISLRLADTDTQYF. DNA for the CDR3: TGTGCCATCAGTCTAAGACTAGCGGACACAGATACGCAGTATTTT.

The chain links TRBV10-1 to TRBJ2-7; 9 bases are shared with TRBD2. V dropped 2 bases and J dropped 5; count of bases not matched to a gene: 4. From germline, CDR1 is WNHNN and CDR2 SYGVQD (reference sequence). CDR3 length equals 14 residues. The CDR3 spells CASSEIAGANEQYF. CDR3 nucleotide sequence: TGCGCCAGCAGTGAGATAGCGGGAGCAAACGAGCAGTACTTC.

V is TRBV19 and J is TRBJ1-4, with 7 bases aligning to TRBD1. V trimming: 4 bases; J trimming: 4 bases; junction bases outside the gene matches: 6. Germline V gives CDR1 LNHDA, CDR2 SQIVND (reference sequence). The CDR3 sequence is 15 residues long. DNA for the CDR3: TGTGCCAGTAGTACCACCACAGGGGTTAATGAAAAACTGTTTTTT. It specifies CASSTTTGVNEKLFF. The entire variable domain, with the rest obtained from reference TRBV19 and TRBJ1-4, is as follows: DGGITQSPKYLFRKEGQNVTLSCEQNLNHDAMYWYRQDPGQGLRLIYYSQIVNDFQKGDIAEGYSVSREKKESFPLTVTSAQKNPTAFYLCASSTTTGVNEKLFFGSGTQLSVL.

J is TRBJ2-1 and V is TRBV10-2, with D possibly matching TRBD2 (5 bases). The length of the CDR3 is 12 residues. Trimming shortened V by 4 bases and J by 9 bases, and 10 bases separated the two germline ends. Germline loops: CDR1 WSHSY, CDR2 SAAADI. The CDR3 region has the DNA TGCGCCAGCAGTGGTAGCGCTAGTGAGCAGTTCTTC. Translated: CASSGSASEQFF.

This clone was observed a single time. This chain joins TRBV11-2 and TRBJ1-5; D may be TRBD1 (5 bases). This CDR3 is built from 14 residues. The V end was cut by 1 base, the J end by 8 bases, with 12 bases between. Germline CDR1 and CDR2: SGHAT and FQNNGV. The CDR3 DNA reads TGTGCCAGCAGCTTAGGGGCAGGGTTTGAGCCCCAGCATTTT. This codes for CASSLGAGFEPQHF.

This chain uses TRBV29-1 with TRBJ2-5; 9 bases agree with TRBD1. The CDR3 has 12 amino acids. Germline CDR1 reads SQVTM; CDR2 reads ANQGSEA. V shed 8 bases, J shed 5 bases, and the junction held 6 bases outside the gene matches. The CDR3 here is CSSPGQGETQYF. The DNA of the CDR3 is TGCAGCTCCCCGGGACAGGGTGAGACCCAGTACTTC. Full variable domain (outside the CDR3, taken from reference TRBV29-1 and TRBJ2-5): SAVISQKPSRDICQRGTSLTIQCQVDSQVTMMFWYRQQPGQSLTLIATANQGSEATYESGFVIDKFPISRPNLTFSTLTVSNMSPEDSSIYLCSSPGQGETQYFGPGTRLLVL.

The chain employs TRBV5-6 and TRBJ1-4, with 8 bases lining up with TRBD1. The V gene's germline CDR1 is SGHDT and CDR2 YYEEEE. The CDR3 length is 13 residues. Losses at the gene ends were 0 bases for V and 13 bases for J; bases not matched to a gene: 5. The CDR3: CASSLGRDRRLFF. CDR3 sequence (DNA): TGTGCCAGCAGCTTGGGCCGGGACAGGAGACTGTTTTTT.

J is TRBJ2-1 and V is TRBV18, with D tentatively TRBD1 (7 bases). Trimming left V 3 bases short and J 4 bases short, with 16 bases between. The CDR3 runs to 16 residues. Per germline, CDR1 KGHSH and CDR2 LQKENI. The CDR3 nucleotides read TGTGCCAGCTCACCCATGGAGGGGGCGGGATACAATGAGCAGTTCTTC. This codes for CASSPMEGAGYNEQFF. Filled out from reference TRBV18 and TRBJ2-1, the complete variable domain reads NAGVMQNPRHLVRRRGQEARLRCSPMKGHSHVYWYRQLPEEGLKFMVYLQKENIIDESGMPKERFSAEFPKEGPSILRIQQVVRGDSAAYFCASSPMEGAGYNEQFFGPGTRLTVL.

This clone was counted between two and nine times. The rearrangement links TRBV7-9 to TRBJ1-2, with no clear D. The germline V gene has CDR1 SEHNR and CDR2 FQNEAQ (reference sequence). The CDR3 has 13 amino acids. Between the trimmed V and J ends, which lost 9 bases and 7 bases, there was a span of 18 bases. CDR3 sequence (DNA): TGTGCCAGTTCACTCGAACCTCCCCGTGGCTACACCTTC. It encodes CASSLEPPRGYTF.

This clone was detected once. The chain joins TRBV3-1 (or the pseudogene TRBV3-2) to TRBJ2-7, with D perhaps matching TRBD2 (5 bases). This CDR3 has 13 amino acids. Germline V gene data show CDR1 as LGHDT and CDR2 as YNNKEL (reference sequence). The V and J ends lost 0 bases and 12 bases respectively, with 15 bases between them. DNA for the CDR3: TGTGCCAGCAGCCAAGATTGGGGTAGGGAGTCGTACTTC. It yields the protein CASSQDWGRESYF.

The genes are TRBV7-9 and TRBJ1-4, with 10 bases identical to TRBD1. Germline V gene data show CDR1 as SEHNR and CDR2 as FQNEAQ (reference sequence). This CDR3 comprises 15 residues. V was pared by 5 bases and J by 5 bases, with 5 bases of the junction left unmatched. The CDR3 loop reads CASSKGQGENEKLFF. The CDR3 DNA is TGTGCCAGCAGCAAAGGACAGGGGGAGAATGAAAAACTGTTTTTT.

The V call is TRBV25-1, the J call TRBJ2-1; 7 positions agree with TRBD2. The CDR3 spans 14 residues. CDR1 is MGHDK and CDR2 is SYGVNS in the germline V gene. Trimming removed 6 bases from V and 0 bases from J; junction bases left unmatched: 2. The CDR3, as DNA: TGTGCCAGCAGAACGGGGGGCTCCTACAATGAGCAGTTCTTC. It encodes CASRTGGSYNEQFF.

The chain is built from TRBV7-2 and TRBJ1-6; D gene ambiguous. This CDR3 spans 16 amino acids. Trimming removed 5 bases at V and 0 bases at J, with 11 bases between. Germline loops: CDR1 SGHTA, CDR2 FQGNSA. The CDR3 DNA is TGTGCCAGCAGCATGAAACAGAGCTCCTATAATTCACCCCTCCACTTT. Translated: CASSMKQSSYNSPLHF.

This sequence joins TRBV4-1 and TRBJ2-3; D is perhaps TRBD2 (7 bases). Germline CDR1 MGHRA, CDR2 YSYEKL. Deletions cut 5 bases from V and 3 bases from J, with 12 bases between. This CDR3 is 14 amino acids long. The CDR3 loop reads CASSWGGATDTQYF. DNA of the CDR3: TGCGCCAGCAGCTGGGGGGGGGCAACAGATACGCAGTATTTT.

This clone was recorded once. This chain links TRBV24-1 with TRBJ2-2, with D hard to call. The CDR3 runs to 16 residues. Trimming took off 1 base at V and 6 bases at J, with 14 bases between the two ends. CDR1 is KGHDR, CDR2 SFDVKD, per germline. The CDR3 loop reads CATSDLPRASAGELFF. The CDR3 DNA sequence: TGTGCCACCAGTGATTTACCTCGGGCTTCCGCCGGGGAGCTGTTTTTT.

This sequence joins TRBV12-2 and TRBJ2-7; the DNA was not used to check the table's D call, TRBD2. TRBV12-2 is shown as a pseudogene. The CDR3 is 17 residues long. This CDR3 reads CASRLLFVECSLYEQYF. In nucleotides, the CDR3 is TGTGCAAGTCGCTTACTCTTTGTGGAGTGTTCGCTCTACGAGCAGTACTTC.

The V gene is TRBV24-1, the J gene TRBJ2-1; 7 bases map to TRBD2. In germline, CDR1 is KGHDR, CDR2 SFDVKD. J lost 0 bases, V lost 0 bases, and 1 base had no gene match. This CDR3 comprises 16 residues. As DNA, the CDR3 is TGTGCCACCAGTGATTTGGGACTAGGCTCCTACAATGAGCAGTTCTTC. Amino acids: CATSDLGLGSYNEQFF.

The J gene is TRBJ2-5, the V gene TRBV18; D is perhaps TRBD1 (6 bases). CDR3 length: 13 amino acids. The V gene's germline CDR1 is KGHSH and CDR2 LQKENI. V shed 2 bases and J shed 4 bases, with 8 bases lying between them. The CDR3 protein is CASSPNRAETQYF. CDR3 DNA sequence: TGTGCCAGCTCACCAAACAGGGCAGAGACCCAGTACTTC.

This sequence joins TRBV6-2 or TRBV6-3 and TRBJ1-2, with D perhaps matching TRBD1 (6 bases). Germline V gene data show CDR1 as MNHEY and CDR2 as SVGEGT. V was trimmed by 5 bases and J by 0 bases, leaving 7 bases between them. This CDR3 is built from 13 residues. CDR3 loop: CASSNRANYGYTF. The CDR3 region has the DNA TGTGCCAGCAGTAACAGGGCTAACTATGGCTACACCTTC.

This chain links TRBV2 with TRBJ2-2; 8 nucleotides match TRBD1. Germline trimming cut 3 bases from V and 0 bases from J; bases unmatched to any gene: 18. The CDR3 runs 21 residues. The V gene's germline CDR1 is SNHLY and CDR2 FYNNEI. CDR3 loop: CASSDPLRPTGGVSNTGELFF. In DNA form, the CDR3 reads TGTGCCAGCAGTGATCCCCTCCGACCTACAGGGGGTGTGTCGAACACCGGGGAGCTGTTTTTT. Full variable domain (outside the CDR3, taken from reference TRBV2 and TRBJ2-2): EPEVTQTPSHQVTQMGQEVILRCVPISNHLYFYWYRQILGQKVEFLVSFYNNEISEKSEIFDDQFSVERPDGSNFTLKIRSTKLEDSAMYFCASSDPLRPTGGVSNTGELFFGEGSRLTVL.